The entry below describes one T cell receptor (beta chain). The antigen is unknown. For the second PCR, which ran for about 7 to 12 cycles, a sample-barcoded 5' primer and a J-beta primer mix were used. Sequencing yielded, for each sample, at least 3 million paired-end reads carrying CDR3. TCRdb reanalysed the 5' RACE reads using MiXCR and keeps one entry per CDR3 protein. The sample carries about 1.8 million distinct CDR3 sequences, less than 50% recorded once. This sample is drawn from a study of blood T cells in healthy people across ages. Overall study results and limits: Whereas aged donors had fewer naive CD4+ cells, long-lived donors had more of them and higher diversity.

This CDR3 is built from 14 residues. Germline V gene sequence: CDR1 MNHEY, CDR2 SVGEGT. V was trimmed by 5 bases and J by 6 bases, leaving 14 bases between them. The origin of this receptor is a woman between 35 and 50 years old in good health. The sequencing sample was made of blood. The chain employs TRBV6-2 or TRBV6-3 and TRBJ1-5, with D possibly matching TRBD1 (6 bases). This CDR3 is CASSALTGFQPQHF. The CDR3, as DNA: TGTGCCAGCAGTGCCCTAACAGGGTTTCAGCCCCAGCATTTT.